This T cell receptor beta chain was recorded in a study of OX40 agonist ivuxolimab in advanced cancers. Across the whole study: Previous treatment with anti-PD-1, anti-PD-L1 or anti-CTLA-4 therapy was allowed; about 44% had received some.

Trimming cost V 5 bases and J 7 bases, with 12 bases left between them. The V gene's germline CDR1 is SEHNR and CDR2 FQNEAQ (reference sequence). The CDR3 is 13 amino acids. Autoimmune disease history or systemic immunosuppression led to patient exclusion. Here immunoSEQ multiplex PCR was the method, and the copy in TCRdb shows in-frame clones only, minus some. The sample consists of 20,000 to 25,000 clones, 65% to 90% of them appearing once. The chain couples TRBV7-9 to TRBJ2-1; D not resolved. Sequencing was performed on CD4+ or CD8+ T cells sorted from blood, taken in a trial of the OX40 agonist ivuxolimab. This TCR derives from an adult with an advanced solid tumor such as melanoma, head and neck, liver or kidney cancer. DNA for the CDR3: TGTGCCAGCAGCCTTGTTTTTTTGAATGAGCAGTTCTTC. Protein sequence: CASSLVFLNEQFF.